This record looks at one T cell receptor (beta chain) sequence and its context. Its antigen remains unidentified. This entry is derived from a study of naive and memory T cell subsets. Study findings and constraints: A few larger clonotypes appeared in naive repertoires, especially CD8, possibly memory cells re-expressing CD45RA.

Two oligonucleotides, mixed equimolar, formed the beta constant-region primer covering TRBC1 and TRBC2. One entry per CDR3 protein results from TCRdb running MiXCR on the UMI-ligation and nested PCR reads. The repertoire holds some 150,000 distinct CDR3 sequences, with 15% to 20% as singletons. This CDR3 region has 16 residues. The germline V and J ends were trimmed by 0 bases and 7 bases, with 13 bases remaining between them. From germline, CDR1 is MGHRA and CDR2 YSYEKL. The V call is TRBV4-1, the J call TRBJ1-6; D remains unclear. Sequenced sample: naive CD4+ T cells from blood. This clonotype was obtained from a human donor in good health. In nucleotides, the CDR3 is TGCGCCAGCAGCCAAGAAGGTGCAGGCCTGAATTCACCCCTCCACTTT. Translating gives CASSQEGAGLNSPLHF.